A selection of T cell receptor beta chains follows, all from one sample in a study of CD8 T cells in ankylosing spondylitis. TCRdb called the 5' RACE reads again in MiXCR, with one record for every CDR3 protein. The sample lists about 360,000 distinct CDR3 sequences; approximately 20% were seen once. The sequencing input was blood, either unsorted or a sorted T cell fraction (not recorded which). The receptors originated from a male donor with ankylosing spondylitis or in good health (not recorded which). Each CDR3 is given with its conserved first and last residue. Fields, in order: CDR3 DNA, CDR3 protein, V gene, CDR3 length, D gene, J gene, clone size. D genes are given only for firm matches. Clone size is stated in some rows and not others, as once, few, many or a class when expanded.

CDR3 DNA: TGTGCCAGCAGTTATCCTAGCGGGGGGGCCGGCACAGATACGCAGTATTTT
CDR3 protein: CASSYPSGGAGTDTQYF
V gene: TRBV12-3/TRBV12-4
CDR3 length: 17
D gene: TRBD2
J gene: TRBJ2-3
clone size: few

CDR3 DNA: TGCAGTGCTAGAGTGGACGGGGGCAGCTCCTACGAGCAGTACTTC
CDR3 protein: CSARVDGGSSYEQYF
V gene: TRBV20-1
CDR3 length: 15
D gene: -
J gene: TRBJ2-7
clone size: -

CDR3 DNA: TGCGCCAGCAGCTGGTTGGGGAGTGAGCAGTTCTTC
CDR3 protein: CASSWLGSEQFF
V gene: TRBV5-1
CDR3 length: 12
D gene: -
J gene: TRBJ2-1
clone size: -

CDR3 DNA: TGTGCCAGCAGCCACCTTGGGGGGGGGGACATTCAGTACTTC
CDR3 protein: CASSHLGGGDIQYF
V gene: TRBV4-2
CDR3 length: 14
D gene: TRBD2
J gene: TRBJ2-4
clone size: few

CDR3 DNA: TGTGCCAGCAGCCAAAAACCGGGACAGCAAGAGACCCAGTACTTC
CDR3 protein: CASSQKPGQQETQYF
V gene: TRBV27
CDR3 length: 15
D gene: TRBD1
J gene: TRBJ2-5
clone size: few

CDR3 DNA: TGTGCCAGCTCACGGGTAGTAGCCCCTACCCCCGGTACGCAGTATTTT
CDR3 protein: CASSRVVAPTPGTQYF
V gene: TRBV18
CDR3 length: 16
D gene: -
J gene: TRBJ2-3
clone size: -

CDR3 DNA: TGTGCCAGCAGAGGCGGAGATACGCAGTATTTT
CDR3 protein: CASRGGDTQYF
V gene: TRBV6-5
CDR3 length: 11
D gene: -
J gene: TRBJ2-3
clone size: -

CDR3 DNA: TGCAGTGCTAGAGATTTTAGGGGGCCACAACATTACGAGCAGTACTTC
CDR3 protein: CSARDFRGPQHYEQYF
V gene: TRBV20-1
CDR3 length: 16
D gene: TRBD1
J gene: TRBJ2-7
clone size: -

CDR3 DNA: TGTGCCAGCAGCCCGACCGTAGGGACCGCACGGTTGGGTGAGCAGTTCTTC
CDR3 protein: CASSPTVGTARLGEQFF
V gene: TRBV9
CDR3 length: 17
D gene: -
J gene: TRBJ2-1
clone size: many

CDR3 DNA: TGTGCCAGCAGCTTAGATCCCAGAGCTAGCACAGATACGCAGTATTTT
CDR3 protein: CASSLDPRASTDTQYF
V gene: TRBV7-6
CDR3 length: 16
D gene: -
J gene: TRBJ2-3
clone size: few

CDR3 DNA: TGTGCCAGCAGGGCGACAGGGGAGGTGAACAATGAGCAGTTCTTC
CDR3 protein: CASRATGEVNNEQFF
V gene: TRBV28
CDR3 length: 15
D gene: TRBD1
J gene: TRBJ2-1
clone size: -

CDR3 DNA: TGTGCCAGCAGTTACGGTCTAGCGGGGGGGATTTACAATGAGCAGTTCTTC
CDR3 protein: CASSYGLAGGIYNEQFF
V gene: TRBV6-5
CDR3 length: 17
D gene: TRBD2
J gene: TRBJ2-1
clone size: few

CDR3 DNA: TGTGCCACCAGTGATTTGAGAGGGGGAGTCTACGAGCAGTACTTC
CDR3 protein: CATSDLRGGVYEQYF
V gene: TRBV24-1
CDR3 length: 15
D gene: -
J gene: TRBJ2-7
clone size: -

CDR3 DNA: TGCAGCGTGGAGGGGACAGGGGATGGCTACACCTTC
CDR3 protein: CSVEGTGDGYTF
V gene: TRBV29-1
CDR3 length: 12
D gene: TRBD1
J gene: TRBJ1-2
clone size: -

CDR3 DNA: TGTGCCAGCAGTTTGTGGGGACCCGGCGGCACCGGGGAGCTGTTTTTT
CDR3 protein: CASSLWGPGGTGELFF
V gene: TRBV12-3/TRBV12-4
CDR3 length: 16
D gene: -
J gene: TRBJ2-2
clone size: -

CDR3 DNA: TGCAGTGCTAGAGATCCCTTCTATAGGGGGATCTACGAGCAGTACTTC
CDR3 protein: CSARDPFYRGIYEQYF
V gene: TRBV20-1
CDR3 length: 16
D gene: -
J gene: TRBJ2-7
clone size: -

CDR3 DNA: TGTGCCAGCAGCGATAGCGGAAGTGGAGATACGCAGTATTTT
CDR3 protein: CASSDSGSGDTQYF
V gene: TRBV7-3
CDR3 length: 14
D gene: -
J gene: TRBJ2-3
clone size: -

CDR3 DNA: TGTGCCAGCAGCTTACACTTATCCCAAGAGACCCAGTACTTC
CDR3 protein: CASSLHLSQETQYF
V gene: TRBV7-7
CDR3 length: 14
D gene: -
J gene: TRBJ2-5
clone size: -

CDR3 DNA: TGTGCCAGCAGTTTAGCCGATACTAGTGCCTACAATGAGCAGTTCTTC
CDR3 protein: CASSLADTSAYNEQFF
V gene: TRBV12-3/TRBV12-4
CDR3 length: 16
D gene: -
J gene: TRBJ2-1
clone size: -

CDR3 DNA: TGTGCCAGCAGTTTACGGCGCGTGGGGTTACAAGAGACCCAGTACTTC
CDR3 protein: CASSLRRVGLQETQYF
V gene: TRBV28
CDR3 length: 16
D gene: -
J gene: TRBJ2-5
clone size: few

CDR3 DNA: TGTGCCAGCAGGACAGGGGGCATGGCCGGCGGCTACACCTTC
CDR3 protein: CASRTGGMAGGYTF
V gene: TRBV27
CDR3 length: 14
D gene: TRBD1
J gene: TRBJ1-2
clone size: few

CDR3 DNA: TGCAGCGTCGAGGGGGACAGGGTTGGCTACACCTTC
CDR3 protein: CSVEGDRVGYTF
V gene: TRBV29-1
CDR3 length: 12
D gene: TRBD1
J gene: TRBJ1-2
clone size: few

CDR3 DNA: TGCGCCAGCAGCTTGGAGGGCGTTAACTATGGCTACACCTTC
CDR3 protein: CASSLEGVNYGYTF
V gene: TRBV5-1
CDR3 length: 14
D gene: -
J gene: TRBJ1-2
clone size: few

CDR3 DNA: TGTGCCAGCAGCTTGGGACACAACTCCTACAATGAGCAGTTCTTC
CDR3 protein: CASSLGHNSYNEQFF
V gene: TRBV12-3/TRBV12-4
CDR3 length: 15
D gene: -
J gene: TRBJ2-1
clone size: few

CDR3 DNA: TGCAGCGTTTCAAAGGGGGAGACCCAGTACTTC
CDR3 protein: CSVSKGETQYF
V gene: TRBV29-1
CDR3 length: 11
D gene: -
J gene: TRBJ2-5
clone size: few

CDR3 DNA: TGTGCCAGCAGTTACACTATGGGACAGGGTGGTCTGTTCTTC
CDR3 protein: CASSYTMGQGGLFF
V gene: TRBV6-5
CDR3 length: 14
D gene: TRBD1
J gene: TRBJ2-1
clone size: -

CDR3 DNA: TGTGCCACCAGTGAAGATGGGGCTAGCTACAATGAGCAGTTCTTC
CDR3 protein: CATSEDGASYNEQFF
V gene: TRBV24-1
CDR3 length: 15
D gene: -
J gene: TRBJ2-1
clone size: few

CDR3 DNA: TGTGCCAGCAGCGGACAGGGCTGGGCTGAAGCTTTCTTT
CDR3 protein: CASSGQGWAEAFF
V gene: TRBV27
CDR3 length: 13
D gene: TRBD1
J gene: TRBJ1-1
clone size: few

CDR3 DNA: TGCGCCAGCAGCTTGGATGGAGGTCCCCGGCATCGTACGCAGTATTTT
CDR3 protein: CASSLDGGPRHRTQYF
V gene: TRBV5-1
CDR3 length: 16
D gene: -
J gene: TRBJ2-3
clone size: -

CDR3 DNA: TGTGCCAGCAGCTTAGCCCCCCAGGGGGTCCACAATGAGCAGTTCTTC
CDR3 protein: CASSLAPQGVHNEQFF
V gene: TRBV7-2
CDR3 length: 16
D gene: TRBD1
J gene: TRBJ2-1
clone size: -

CDR3 DNA: TGTGCCAGCAGCTTGGAAGGTTATTCCCGTCTGCTCCACTTT
CDR3 protein: CASSLEGYSRLLHF
V gene: TRBV5-5
CDR3 length: 14
D gene: -
J gene: TRBJ1-6
clone size: few

CDR3 DNA: TGCAGCGCCGGGACAGGGGGGACTGAAGCTTTCTTT
CDR3 protein: CSAGTGGTEAFF
V gene: TRBV29-1
CDR3 length: 12
D gene: TRBD1
J gene: TRBJ1-1
clone size: -

CDR3 DNA: TGTGCCAGCAGCCAAGCTTTGCGGGGGGGCCAATACGAGCAGTACTTC
CDR3 protein: CASSQALRGGQYEQYF
V gene: TRBV14
CDR3 length: 16
D gene: TRBD2
J gene: TRBJ2-7
clone size: few

CDR3 DNA: TGTGCCAGCAGCCAAACAGGGGCTGGCTACACCTTC
CDR3 protein: CASSQTGAGYTF
V gene: TRBV14
CDR3 length: 12
D gene: TRBD1
J gene: TRBJ1-2
clone size: -

CDR3 DNA: TGTGCCAGCAGCGGGGCCGGGACAGGGATTACCGGGGAGCTGTTTTTT
CDR3 protein: CASSGAGTGITGELFF
V gene: TRBV9
CDR3 length: 16
D gene: TRBD1
J gene: TRBJ2-2
clone size: once

CDR3 DNA: TGTGCCAGCAGTGACCTCGGGGGACGGGTGAATGAGCAGTTCTTC
CDR3 protein: CASSDLGGRVNEQFF
V gene: TRBV12-3/TRBV12-4
CDR3 length: 15
D gene: -
J gene: TRBJ2-1
clone size: few

CDR3 DNA: TGTGCCAGCAGTTTACTCACCGACAGCCAAGAGACCCAGTACTTC
CDR3 protein: CASSLLTDSQETQYF
V gene: TRBV12-3/TRBV12-4
CDR3 length: 15
D gene: -
J gene: TRBJ2-5
clone size: -

CDR3 DNA: TGTGCCAGCAGCTTCGGCGGGGGGCTTACCGGGGAGCTGTTTTTT
CDR3 protein: CASSFGGGLTGELFF
V gene: TRBV11-2
CDR3 length: 15
D gene: TRBD2
J gene: TRBJ2-2
clone size: once

CDR3 DNA: TGTGCCAGCAGCCAGTATAGGTTCGATACGCAGTATTTT
CDR3 protein: CASSQYRFDTQYF
V gene: TRBV14
CDR3 length: 13
D gene: -
J gene: TRBJ2-3
clone size: -